Listed below are T cell receptor beta chains from one sample, sequenced in a study of cytomegalovirus exposure and HLA in healthy donors. Profiling relied on immunoSEQ multiplex PCR, and the TCRdb table lists in-frame clones only, not all of them. This sample's clone table lists approximately 58,000 clones. The sequencing sample was made of PBMCs. The source of these receptors is a woman aged 18 to 35 in good health and CMV-seronegative. Both conserved end residues are part of each CDR3. Fields, in order: D gene, V gene, J gene, CDR3 length, CDR3 DNA, CDR3 protein. A D gene is named only where the DNA matches it firmly.

D gene: TRBD1
V gene: TRBV5-1
J gene: TRBJ1-4
CDR3 length: 14
CDR3 DNA: TGCGCCAGCAGCGCCGGGACAGGGGATCAAAAACTGTTTTTT
CDR3 protein: CASSAGTGDQKLFF

D gene: TRBD1
V gene: TRBV18
J gene: TRBJ2-7
CDR3 length: 14
CDR3 DNA: TGTGCCAGCTCACTGGGACAGGGTGCCTACGAGCAGTACTTC
CDR3 protein: CASSLGQGAYEQYF

D gene: TRBD2
V gene: TRBV29-1
J gene: TRBJ2-3
CDR3 length: 15
CDR3 DNA: TGCAGCGTTGACAGGAGTGCGGGGGGCACAGATACGCAGTATTTT
CDR3 protein: CSVDRSAGGTDTQYF

D gene: TRBD2
V gene: TRBV13
J gene: TRBJ2-7
CDR3 length: 15
CDR3 DNA: TGTGCCAGCAGCCGAGGCGGACTAGCTAACTACGAGCAGTACTTC
CDR3 protein: CASSRGGLANYEQYF

D gene: NA
V gene: TRBV19
J gene: TRBJ1-5
CDR3 length: 16
CDR3 DNA: TGTGCCAGTAGCCCACTTCAGGGTGTCCGAAATCAGCCCCAGCATTTT
CDR3 protein: CASSPLQGVRNQPQHF

D gene: NA
V gene: TRBV7-2
J gene: TRBJ1-2
CDR3 length: 15
CDR3 DNA: TGTGCCAGCAGCTTTAGTCAGGGGCCCCTCTATGGCTACACCTTC
CDR3 protein: CASSFSQGPLYGYTF

D gene: TRBD1
V gene: TRBV27
J gene: TRBJ2-7
CDR3 length: 15
CDR3 DNA: TGTGCCAGCAGTCCTGGACAGGGATTCTCCTACGAGCAGTACTTC
CDR3 protein: CASSPGQGFSYEQYF

D gene: NA
V gene: TRBV16
J gene: TRBJ1-1
CDR3 length: 13
CDR3 DNA: TGTGCCAGCAGCCCCTCGACAGTCACTGAAGCTTTCTTT
CDR3 protein: CASSPSTVTEAFF

D gene: NA
V gene: TRBV4-1
J gene: TRBJ2-2
CDR3 length: 13
CDR3 DNA: TGCGCCAGCAGCCGGCAGGGCACCGGGGAGCTGTTTTTT
CDR3 protein: CASSRQGTGELFF

D gene: NA
V gene: TRBV6-5
J gene: TRBJ2-7
CDR3 length: 14
CDR3 DNA: TGTGCCAGCAGTTCTGGGGCCCCGGGCTACGAGCAGTACTTC
CDR3 protein: CASSSGAPGYEQYF

D gene: NA
V gene: TRBV5-1
J gene: TRBJ2-5
CDR3 length: 12
CDR3 DNA: TGCGCCAGCACGGACACCCAAGAGACCCAGTACTTC
CDR3 protein: CASTDTQETQYF

D gene: NA
V gene: TRBV28
J gene: TRBJ1-5
CDR3 length: 15
CDR3 DNA: TGTGCCAGCAGTTTTCGGCAGGGTCCGAATCAGCCCCAGCATTTT
CDR3 protein: CASSFRQGPNQPQHF

D gene: TRBD1
V gene: TRBV14
J gene: TRBJ1-1
CDR3 length: 14
CDR3 DNA: TGTGCCAGCAGCCTACAGGGGACCGACACTGAAGCTTTCTTT
CDR3 protein: CASSLQGTDTEAFF

D gene: TRBD1
V gene: TRBV19
J gene: TRBJ1-1
CDR3 length: 15
CDR3 DNA: TGTGCCAGTAGTATAGTCTCAGGGGGAAACACTGAAGCTTTCTTT
CDR3 protein: CASSIVSGGNTEAFF

D gene: TRBD2
V gene: TRBV29-1
J gene: TRBJ2-2
CDR3 length: 14
CDR3 DNA: TGCAGCGTTGGACAAAGGGGAGGGACCGGGGAGCTGTTTTTT
CDR3 protein: CSVGQRGGTGELFF

D gene: NA
V gene: TRBV30
J gene: TRBJ2-7
CDR3 length: 14
CDR3 DNA: TGTGCCTGGAGTGTACGTCCCCGGGGTCACGAGCAGTACTTC
CDR3 protein: CAWSVRPRGHEQYF

D gene: NA
V gene: TRBV5-4
J gene: TRBJ2-7
CDR3 length: 11
CDR3 DNA: TGTGCCAGCAGCTTAGCCGGCGAGCAGTACTTC
CDR3 protein: CASSLAGEQYF

D gene: TRBD1
V gene: TRBV14
J gene: TRBJ2-5
CDR3 length: 15
CDR3 DNA: TGTGCCAGCAGCCCCCCCTGGCAGGGGGAAGAGACCCAGTACTTC
CDR3 protein: CASSPPWQGEETQYF

D gene: TRBD2
V gene: TRBV2
J gene: TRBJ2-7
CDR3 length: 14
CDR3 DNA: TGTGCCATCAGGCCGGGACTAGCGGGACACGAGCAGTACTTC
CDR3 protein: CAIRPGLAGHEQYF

D gene: NA
V gene: TRBV18
J gene: TRBJ1-2
CDR3 length: 14
CDR3 DNA: TGTGCCAGCTCACGGGACACGGGAACTGATGGCTACACCTTC
CDR3 protein: CASSRDTGTDGYTF

D gene: TRBD2
V gene: TRBV7-8
J gene: TRBJ2-1
CDR3 length: 16
CDR3 DNA: TGTGCCAGCAGCGGCCGACTAGCGGGGGCCCCGGGAAGAGAGTTCTTC
CDR3 protein: CASSGRLAGAPGREFF

D gene: TRBD2
V gene: TRBV2
J gene: TRBJ2-7
CDR3 length: 16
CDR3 DNA: TGTGCCAGCAGTGAAGCGCAAGGACTAGCGGCCTACGAGCAGTACTTC
CDR3 protein: CASSEAQGLAAYEQYF

D gene: NA
V gene: TRBV29-1
J gene: TRBJ2-1
CDR3 length: 13
CDR3 DNA: TGCAGCACCCAGGGCCTGGCTATCAATGAGCAGTTCTTC
CDR3 protein: CSTQGLAINEQFF

D gene: NA
V gene: TRBV18
J gene: TRBJ1-2
CDR3 length: 11
CDR3 DNA: TGTGCCAGCTCATCGACAGATGGCTACACCTTC
CDR3 protein: CASSSTDGYTF

D gene: NA
V gene: TRBV6-1
J gene: TRBJ2-1
CDR3 length: 14
CDR3 DNA: TGTGCCAGCAGTGAGGTCCTCGGGGGAGCTGAGCAGTTCTTC
CDR3 protein: CASSEVLGGAEQFF

D gene: NA
V gene: TRBV6-5
J gene: TRBJ2-3
CDR3 length: 14
CDR3 DNA: TGTGCCAGCAGCCCCCAGGACTCCTCAGATACGCAGTATTTT
CDR3 protein: CASSPQDSSDTQYF

D gene: TRBD1
V gene: TRBV25-1
J gene: TRBJ2-7
CDR3 length: 16
CDR3 DNA: TGTGCCAGCAGTGAGCCCGGGACAGGAGAGGGATACGAGCAGTACTTC
CDR3 protein: CASSEPGTGEGYEQYF

D gene: TRBD1
V gene: TRBV2
J gene: TRBJ1-5
CDR3 length: 15
CDR3 DNA: TGTGCCAGCAGTGAAGGGACAGGGGCTTTTGCGCCCCAGCATTTT
CDR3 protein: CASSEGTGAFAPQHF

D gene: TRBD2
V gene: TRBV5-1
J gene: TRBJ2-1
CDR3 length: 16
CDR3 DNA: TGCGCCAGCAGCTTGGAGGCGAGGACTAGCGGGGGGCCGCAGTTCTTC
CDR3 protein: CASSLEARTSGGPQFF

D gene: TRBD1
V gene: TRBV25-1
J gene: TRBJ2-5
CDR3 length: 15
CDR3 DNA: TGTGCCAGCAGTGAGAGGACAGGTACGGGAGAGACCCAGTACTTC
CDR3 protein: CASSERTGTGETQYF

D gene: NA
V gene: TRBV13
J gene: TRBJ1-1
CDR3 length: 14
CDR3 DNA: TGTGCCAGCAGCTTAACGGGTGGGGCCCGTGAAGCTTTCTTT
CDR3 protein: CASSLTGGAREAFF

D gene: NA
V gene: TRBV29-1
J gene: TRBJ1-2
CDR3 length: 11
CDR3 DNA: TGCAGCGTCGCAGACAGCGATGGCTACACCTTC
CDR3 protein: CSVADSDGYTF

D gene: NA
V gene: TRBV4-1
J gene: TRBJ2-1
CDR3 length: 14
CDR3 DNA: TGCGCCAGCAGCCCTGGACTACTCGACAATGAGCAGTTCTTC
CDR3 protein: CASSPGLLDNEQFF

D gene: NA
V gene: TRBV4-1
J gene: TRBJ2-7
CDR3 length: 15
CDR3 DNA: TGCGCCAGCAGCCAAGAACCTATGGAGGGCAACGAGCAGTACTTC
CDR3 protein: CASSQEPMEGNEQYF

D gene: NA
V gene: TRBV6-5
J gene: TRBJ1-1
CDR3 length: 15
CDR3 DNA: TGTGCCAGTACTCCAGGGCCGGCTTTCAACACTGAAGCTTTCTTT
CDR3 protein: CASTPGPAFNTEAFF

D gene: NA
V gene: TRBV6-1
J gene: TRBJ1-1
CDR3 length: 12
CDR3 DNA: TGTGCCAGCAGTGAAAGGGGCACACAAGCTTTCTTT
CDR3 protein: CASSERGTQAFF

D gene: NA
V gene: TRBV9
J gene: TRBJ2-5
CDR3 length: 16
CDR3 DNA: TGTGCCAGCAGCGGCCGAGGCGGGGGCCCCCAAGAGACCCAGTACTTC
CDR3 protein: CASSGRGGGPQETQYF

D gene: NA
V gene: TRBV19
J gene: TRBJ1-5
CDR3 length: 14
CDR3 DNA: TGTGCCACCCTGGACCGAGACAGAAATCAGCCCCAGCATTTT
CDR3 protein: CATLDRDRNQPQHF

D gene: NA
V gene: TRBV25-1
J gene: TRBJ1-1
CDR3 length: 12
CDR3 DNA: TGTGCCAGCAGTGCCCAGGGGCAGACTACTTTCTTT
CDR3 protein: CASSAQGQTTFF

D gene: NA
V gene: TRBV5-6
J gene: TRBJ2-3
CDR3 length: 12
CDR3 DNA: TGTGCCAGCAGCCCATCGAGAGATACGCAGTATTTT
CDR3 protein: CASSPSRDTQYF

D gene: NA
V gene: TRBV14
J gene: TRBJ2-3
CDR3 length: 13
CDR3 DNA: TGTGCCAGCAGCCTAGCGGGCACAGATACGCAGTATTTT
CDR3 protein: CASSLAGTDTQYF

D gene: TRBD1
V gene: TRBV25-1
J gene: TRBJ1-4
CDR3 length: 17
CDR3 DNA: TGTGCCAGCAGTGCCTTGGACAGGGCTGGGACTAATGAAAAACTGTTTTTT
CDR3 protein: CASSALDRAGTNEKLFF

D gene: NA
V gene: TRBV30
J gene: TRBJ2-1
CDR3 length: 19
CDR3 DNA: TGTGCCTGGAGTGTACAAGGCAGGGTGTGGGTACGGTCCGACAATGAGCAGTTCTTC
CDR3 protein: CAWSVQGRVWVRSDNEQFF

D gene: NA
V gene: TRBV6-5
J gene: TRBJ1-1
CDR3 length: 13
CDR3 DNA: TGTGCCAGCACATCAGGGGATTTCACTGAAGCTTTCTTT
CDR3 protein: CASTSGDFTEAFF

D gene: TRBD2
V gene: TRBV30
J gene: TRBJ2-3
CDR3 length: 16
CDR3 DNA: TGTGCCTGGGGCCTAGCGGGAGCGCCGGGCACAGATACGCAGTATTTT
CDR3 protein: CAWGLAGAPGTDTQYF

D gene: TRBD1
V gene: TRBV7-9
J gene: TRBJ2-1
CDR3 length: 14
CDR3 DNA: TGTGCCAGCAGCCACCCTGACAGGGGCAATGAGCAGTTCTTC
CDR3 protein: CASSHPDRGNEQFF

D gene: NA
V gene: TRBV9
J gene: TRBJ1-5
CDR3 length: 15
CDR3 DNA: TGTGCCAGCAGCCCTGGCGAGGGTAGCAATCAGCCCCAGCATTTT
CDR3 protein: CASSPGEGSNQPQHF

D gene: NA
V gene: TRBV11-3
J gene: TRBJ1-2
CDR3 length: 15
CDR3 DNA: TGTGCCAGCAGCTTAGGGGGAAGGGGAAACTATGGCTACACCTTC
CDR3 protein: CASSLGGRGNYGYTF

D gene: TRBD1
V gene: TRBV28
J gene: TRBJ1-1
CDR3 length: 14
CDR3 DNA: TGTGCCAGCAGAATGGACAGGGGGGCCACTGAAGCTTTCTTT
CDR3 protein: CASRMDRGATEAFF

D gene: TRBD2
V gene: TRBV30
J gene: TRBJ2-1
CDR3 length: 15
CDR3 DNA: TGTGCCTGGAGGGTTAGCGGGAGAGGGAACAATGAGCAGTTCTTC
CDR3 protein: CAWRVSGRGNNEQFF

D gene: NA
V gene: TRBV9
J gene: TRBJ1-3
CDR3 length: 13
CDR3 DNA: TGTGCCAGCAGCGTTCTCTCTGGAAACACCATATATTTT
CDR3 protein: CASSVLSGNTIYF

D gene: NA
V gene: TRBV2
J gene: TRBJ2-5
CDR3 length: 13
CDR3 DNA: TGTGCCAGCAGTGAGAGCGGGCAAGAGACCCAGTACTTC
CDR3 protein: CASSESGQETQYF

D gene: TRBD1
V gene: TRBV2
J gene: TRBJ1-5
CDR3 length: 16
CDR3 DNA: TGTGCCAGCAGTCCCCAAATGACAGGGTACGGTCAGCCCCAGCATTTT
CDR3 protein: CASSPQMTGYGQPQHF

D gene: NA
V gene: TRBV4-1
J gene: TRBJ2-6
CDR3 length: 16
CDR3 DNA: TGCGCCAGCAGCCAAGGCTGGAGCTCTGGGGCCAACGTCCTGACTTTC
CDR3 protein: CASSQGWSSGANVLTF

D gene: NA
V gene: TRBV29-1
J gene: TRBJ2-2
CDR3 length: 13
CDR3 DNA: TGCAGCGTCAGTCGGACAGACACCGGGGAGCTGTTTTTT
CDR3 protein: CSVSRTDTGELFF